This passage covers 6 T cell receptor beta chains from one sample sequenced in a study of blood T cell repertoires in COVID-19. Sequencing used immunoSEQ multiplex PCR; TCRdb keeps in-frame clones, though not all of them. The table shows roughly 370,000 clones, with around nine tenths occurring only once. Material for sequencing was PBMCs or T cells enriched from blood (not recorded which). These receptors came from a woman aged 45-59 years who had recovered from COVID-19.

The chain combines TRBV20-1 with TRBJ2-4, with TRBD1 matching over 8 bases. Germline trimming cut 3 bases from V and 7 bases from J; bases unmatched to any gene: 5. The CDR3 runs 13 residues. The germline CDR1 and CDR2 sequences are DFQATT and SNEGSKA (reference sequence). The CDR3 reads CSASSGQANIQYF. In DNA form, the CDR3 reads TGCAGTGCTAGTTCGGGACAGGCCAACATTCAGTACTTC.

The chain recombines TRBV18 with TRBJ2-2; D gene unclear. The germline V and J ends were trimmed by 0 bases and 3 bases, with 8 bases remaining between them. CDR1 is KGHSH, CDR2 LQKENI, per germline. This CDR3 has 15 amino acids. CDR3 sequence reads: CASSPPDLYTGELFF. The CDR3 DNA reads TGTGCCAGCTCACCACCCGACTTGTACACCGGGGAGCTGTTTTTT.

The chain joins TRBV10-3 to TRBJ1-2, with D possibly TRBD1 on 5 matching bases. V gave up 3 bases and J gave up 1 base, with 12 bases separating them. The CDR3 sequence is 15 residues long. Germline CDR1 and CDR2: ENHRY and SYGVKD. In DNA, the CDR3 is TGTGCCATCAGTGAACAGGAAATTTTTAACTATGGCTACACCTTC. Protein: CAISEQEIFNYGYTF.

V usage is TRBV6-5 and J usage is TRBJ1-2; D ambiguous. The CDR3 length is 11 residues. V was shortened by 11 bases and J by 6 bases, with 13 bases between the two germline ends. Germline V gene data show CDR1 as MNHEY and CDR2 as SVGAGI. The CDR3 loop is CAARREHGYTF. The CDR3 nucleotides read TGTGCCGCCCGGCGGGAGCATGGCTACACCTTC.

J is TRBJ1-6 and V is TRBV7-9, with D perhaps TRBD1 (5 bases). V lost 1 base, J lost 7 bases, and 11 bases lay in between. The CDR3 extends over 15 amino acids. Germline assignment: CDR1 SEHNR and CDR2 FQNEAQ (reference sequence). DNA of the CDR3: TGTGCCAGCAGCTTAGATGGGCAGGGCAATTCACCCCTCCACTTT. It is translated as CASSLDGQGNSPLHF.

This clone was recorded once. The sample has other DNA sequences that encode this CDR3 too. This chain connects TRBV2 to TRBJ1-5; D remains unclear. Deletions cut 3 bases from V and 5 bases from J, with 5 bases between. The CDR3 is 12 residues long. Germline values: CDR1 SNHLY, CDR2 FYNNEI. DNA of the CDR3: TGTGCCAGCAGTGACTCGGATCAGCCCCAGCATTTT. Amino acids: CASSDSDQPQHF. Based on the CDR3 plus reference TRBV2 and TRBJ1-5, the full variable domain is EPEVTQTPSHQVTQMGQEVILRCVPISNHLYFYWYRQILGQKVEFLVSFYNNEISEKSEIFDDQFSVERPDGSNFTLKIRSTKLEDSAMYFCASSDSDQPQHFGDGTRLSIL.